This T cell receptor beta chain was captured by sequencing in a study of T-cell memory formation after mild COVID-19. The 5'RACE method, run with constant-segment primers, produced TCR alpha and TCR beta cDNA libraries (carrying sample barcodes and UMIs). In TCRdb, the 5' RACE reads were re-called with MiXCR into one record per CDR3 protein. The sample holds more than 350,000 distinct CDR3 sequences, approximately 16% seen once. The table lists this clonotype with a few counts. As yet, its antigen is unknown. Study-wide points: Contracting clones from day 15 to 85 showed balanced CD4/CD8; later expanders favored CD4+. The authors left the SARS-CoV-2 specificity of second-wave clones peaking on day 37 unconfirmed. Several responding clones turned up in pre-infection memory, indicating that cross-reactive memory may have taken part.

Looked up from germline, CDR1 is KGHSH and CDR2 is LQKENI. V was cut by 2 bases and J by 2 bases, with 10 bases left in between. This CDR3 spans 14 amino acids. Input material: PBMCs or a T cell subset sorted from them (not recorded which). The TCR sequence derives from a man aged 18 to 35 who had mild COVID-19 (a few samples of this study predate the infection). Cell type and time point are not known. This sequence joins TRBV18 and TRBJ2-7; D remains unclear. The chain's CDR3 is CASSPVEGPYEQYF. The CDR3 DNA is TGTGCCAGCTCACCAGTTGAAGGGCCCTACGAGCAGTACTTC.